Listed below are T cell receptor beta chains from one sample, sequenced in a study of radiation and T cells in renal cell carcinoma. Method: immunoSEQ multiplex PCR; TCRdb's copy keeps in-frame clones and lacks some. The data contain 130,000 or so clones, around four fifths of them singletons. The source was blood, collected from a patient whose treatment included radiotherapy and nephrectomy. The source is a woman aged 50 to 60 with renal cell carcinoma. CDR3s include the opening cysteine and the closing phenylalanine or tryptophan. A D gene is named only where the DNA matches it firmly. Clone size, where shown, is once, few, many, or a class for clones that have expanded.

>TRBJ2-5|TRBV5-1|.|.
TGCGCCAGCAGCTTGAAACCAGGTCGAGAGGCCCAGGTCAAGGAGACCCAGTACTTC
CASSLKPGREAQVKETQYF
>TRBJ2-7|TRBV18|once|TRBD2
TGTGCCAGCTCACCAGCGGCTAGCGGGGGGGCCTACGAGCAGTACTTC
CASSPAASGGAYEQYF
>TRBJ1-1|TRBV5-1|.|.
TGCGCCAGCAGCTATGACCGGAACACTGAAGCTTTCTTT
CASSYDRNTEAFF
>TRBJ1-2|TRBV7-2|.|TRBD1
TGTGCCAGCAGCTTAGCCGCGGACAGGGCCAACGGCTACACCTTC
CASSLAADRANGYTF
>TRBJ2-6|TRBV10-3|.|TRBD1
TGTGCCATCAGGGGACAGGACTCTCGCTCGGGGGCCAACGTCCTGACTTTC
CAIRGQDSRSGANVLTF
>TRBJ2-7|TRBV7-9|medium-sized|.
TGTGCCAGCAGCCCGACGTCGGACAACACCTACGAGCAGTACTTC
CASSPTSDNTYEQYF
>TRBJ1-4|TRBV7-9|.|.
TGTGCCAGCAACTCAATGGGGCAGAATGAACTGTTTTTT
CASNSMGQNELFF
>TRBJ2-2|TRBV5-1|few|TRBD1
TGCGCCAGCAGCTTGGGGACAGGGAACACCGGGGAGCTGTTTTTT
CASSLGTGNTGELFF
>TRBJ1-1|TRBV9|few|.
TGTGCCAGCAGCTCGGACACGTACACTGAAGCTTTCTTT
CASSSDTYTEAFF
>TRBJ2-7|TRBV2|.|TRBD1
TGTGCCAGCAGTGGCCAGGGGGCTATCGACGAGCAGTACTTC
CASSGQGAIDEQYF
>TRBJ2-7|TRBV18|few|.
TGTGCCAGCTCACCAGGGGACGAGCAGTACTTC
CASSPGDEQYF
>TRBJ1-5|TRBV28|.|.
TGTGCCAGCAGTTTGTTGGACTACCAGCGGGGGGGCAATCAGCCCCAGCATTTT
CASSLLDYQRGGNQPQHF
>TRBJ1-5|TRBV7-8|.|.
TGTGCCAGCAGCTTAGCAGAGCGGTATAATCAGCCCCAGCATTTT
CASSLAERYNQPQHF
>TRBJ1-5|TRBV9|.|.
TGTGCCAGCAGCGTAGGGGTTCTCAATCAGCCCCAGCATTTT
CASSVGVLNQPQHF
>TRBJ1-4|TRBV5-1|.|TRBD1
TGCGCCAGCAGCCCCGGGACAGGGAGGAATGAAAAACTGTTTTTT
CASSPGTGRNEKLFF
>TRBJ1-5|TRBV19|.|.
TGTGCCAGTAGTACAGGGAATCAGCCCCAGCATTTT
CASSTGNQPQHF
>TRBJ2-7|TRBV7-2|.|.
TGTGCCAGCTCCACCCCAGGGGGGGTCTACGAGCAGTACTTC
CASSTPGGVYEQYF
>TRBJ1-4|TRBV4-3|few|.
TGCGCCAGCAGCCAAGATTTGACTCCTGCAACTAATGAAAAACTGTTTTTT
CASSQDLTPATNEKLFF
>TRBJ2-7|TRBV7-9|few|TRBD2
TGTGCCAGCAGCGCCCTTGGGACTAACTCCTACGAGCAGTACTTC
CASSALGTNSYEQYF
>TRBJ1-1|TRBV4-3|.|.
TGCGCCAGCAGCCATCTCAGAGGCGCTGAAGCTTTCTTT
CASSHLRGAEAFF
>TRBJ1-2|TRBV6-5|.|TRBD1
TGTGCCAGCAGCCGCGCCAGGGGGAACTATGGCTACACCTTC
CASSRARGNYGYTF
>TRBJ2-1|TRBV25-1|.|.
TGTGCCAGCAACTCCTACAATGAGCAGTTCTTC
CASNSYNEQFF
>TRBJ1-5|TRBV27|.|.
TGTGCCAGCAGTTTAGTGTCCGGGAAACTTAGCAATCAGCCCCAGCATTTT
CASSLVSGKLSNQPQHF
>TRBJ2-7|TRBV7-8|.|.
TGTGCCAGCAGCTTAGATTGGCGGGCCTTGTCAAACGAGCAGTACTTC
CASSLDWRALSNEQYF
>TRBJ2-2|TRBV7-9|.|.
TGTGCCAGCAGCTTAGTCGGCGGATTCACCGGGGAGCTGTTTTTT
CASSLVGGFTGELFF
>TRBJ2-5|TRBV1|once|.
TGCACCAGCAGCCAAGGTCAAAAGGCGGGAGGAGGAGAGACCCAGTACTTC
CTSSQGQKAGGGETQYF
>TRBJ2-5|TRBV29-1|.|TRBD2
TGCAGCGTTCGAGGGCGGGGGGCACAAGAGACCCAGTACTTC
CSVRGRGAQETQYF
>TRBJ2-7|TRBV10-2|.|TRBD1
TGCGCCAGCAGTGGTCTCACAGGGACAGGGGGCCACGAGCAGTACTTC
CASSGLTGTGGHEQYF
>TRBJ2-2|TRBV27|once|.
TGTGCCAGCAGGCCCCCTACGGGTTACACCGGGGAGCTGTTTTTT
CASRPPTGYTGELFF
>TRBJ2-3|TRBV27|.|TRBD1
TGTGCCAGCAGTATACGTTCCGCGGGACAGGGTCTAGATACGCAGTATTTT
CASSIRSAGQGLDTQYF
>TRBJ1-2|TRBV23-1|.|.
TGCGCCAGCAGTCAATCGAGTCAGGTCTATGGCTACACCTTC
CASSQSSQVYGYTF
>TRBJ2-2|TRBV4-3|.|TRBD1
TGCGCCAGCAGCCAAGTGGTGACAGGGGGCGACACCGGGGAGCTGTTTTTT
CASSQVVTGGDTGELFF
>TRBJ2-5|TRBV28|.|.
TGTGCCGTGGAGGAACGAGAGACCCAGTACTTC
CAVEERETQYF
>TRBJ2-3|TRBV6-5|.|TRBD1
TGTGCCAGCAGCGTGGACAGGGAAAGCACAGATACGCAGTATTTT
CASSVDRESTDTQYF
>TRBJ2-5|TRBV18|once|TRBD2
TGTGCCAGCTCACCACCGGCTAGCGGGGGCCGGGGGGAGACCCAGTACTTC
CASSPPASGGRGETQYF
>TRBJ2-5|TRBV10-3|.|TRBD1
TGTGCCATATGGACAGGGGTAGGGGAGACCCAGTACTTC
CAIWTGVGETQYF